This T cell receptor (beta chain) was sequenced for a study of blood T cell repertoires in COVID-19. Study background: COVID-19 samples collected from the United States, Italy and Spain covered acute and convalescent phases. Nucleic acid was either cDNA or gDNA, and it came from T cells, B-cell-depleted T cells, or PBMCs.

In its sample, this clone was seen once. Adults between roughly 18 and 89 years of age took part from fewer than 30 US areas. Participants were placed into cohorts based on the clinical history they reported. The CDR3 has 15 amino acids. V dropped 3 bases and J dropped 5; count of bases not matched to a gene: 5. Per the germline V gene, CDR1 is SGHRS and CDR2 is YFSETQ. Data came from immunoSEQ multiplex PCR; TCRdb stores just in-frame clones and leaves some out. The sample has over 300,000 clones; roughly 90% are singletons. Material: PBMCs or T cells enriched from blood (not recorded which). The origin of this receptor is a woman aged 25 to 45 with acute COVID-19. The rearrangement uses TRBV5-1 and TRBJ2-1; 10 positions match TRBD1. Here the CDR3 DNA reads TGCGCCAGCAGCTCCTCGGGACAGGGGAACAATGAGCAGTTCTTC. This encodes CASSSSGQGNNEQFF.